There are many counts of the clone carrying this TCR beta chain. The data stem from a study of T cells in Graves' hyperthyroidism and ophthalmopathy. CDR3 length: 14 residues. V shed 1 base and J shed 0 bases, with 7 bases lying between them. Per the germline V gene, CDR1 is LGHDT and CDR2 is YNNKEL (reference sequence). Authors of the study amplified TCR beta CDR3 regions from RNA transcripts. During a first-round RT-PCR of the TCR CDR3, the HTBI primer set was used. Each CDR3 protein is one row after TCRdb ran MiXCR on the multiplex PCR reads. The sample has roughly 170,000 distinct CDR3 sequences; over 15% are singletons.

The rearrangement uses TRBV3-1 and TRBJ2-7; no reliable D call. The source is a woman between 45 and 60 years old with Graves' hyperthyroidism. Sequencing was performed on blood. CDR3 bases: TGTGCCAGCAGCCAAGCCGGTAACTCCTACGAGCAGTACTTC. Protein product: CASSQAGNSYEQYF.